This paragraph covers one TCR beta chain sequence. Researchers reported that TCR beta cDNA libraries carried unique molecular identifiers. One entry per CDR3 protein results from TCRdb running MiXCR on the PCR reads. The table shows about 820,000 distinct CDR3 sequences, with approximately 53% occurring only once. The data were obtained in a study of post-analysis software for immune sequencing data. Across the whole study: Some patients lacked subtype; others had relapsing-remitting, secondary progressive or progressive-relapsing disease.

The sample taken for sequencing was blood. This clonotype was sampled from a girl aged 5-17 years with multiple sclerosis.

The CDR3 nucleotides are TGTGCCAGCAGTGAACACGCCAGGGTCACAGATACGCAGTATTTT. It codes for CASSEHARVTDTQYF. The chain uses TRBV6-1 and TRBJ2-3; TRBD1 might be the D (5 bases). The CDR3 runs 15 residues. The germline V gene has CDR1 MNHNS and CDR2 SASEGT. With 2 bases removed from V and 2 bases from J, the gap between germline ends came to 11 bases.